These T cell receptor beta chains were read from a single sample in a study of blood T cell repertoires in COVID-19. Sequencing used immunoSEQ multiplex PCR; TCRdb keeps in-frame clones, though not all of them. Of 150,000 to 170,000 clones in the sample, about 85% were seen once. The sequenced sample consisted of peripheral blood. All receptors derive from a man aged 55 to 70 with COVID-19, enrolled during active disease. Each CDR3 is given with its conserved first and last residue. Each record gives: J gene, V gene, CDR3 protein.

J gene: TRBJ1-1; V gene: TRBV27; CDR3 protein: CASSLKPGGNTEAFF
J gene: TRBJ1-2; V gene: TRBV18; CDR3 protein: CASSLDSQRYGYTF
J gene: TRBJ2-3; V gene: TRBV3-1/TRBV3-2; CDR3 protein: CASSQPTSGGRLDTQYF
J gene: TRBJ1-5; V gene: TRBV11-2; CDR3 protein: CASSLGQNNQPQHF
J gene: TRBJ1-2; V gene: TRBV27; CDR3 protein: CASSKAGQEGGYTF
J gene: TRBJ1-1; V gene: TRBV3-1/TRBV3-2; CDR3 protein: CASSMTGNTEAFF
J gene: TRBJ1-2; V gene: TRBV6-1; CDR3 protein: CASSERSPVPYGYTF
J gene: TRBJ1-2; V gene: TRBV18; CDR3 protein: CASSPAGPDDGYTF
J gene: TRBJ1-1; V gene: TRBV6-2/TRBV6-3; CDR3 protein: CASSYDPSAEAFF
J gene: TRBJ1-1; V gene: TRBV6-5; CDR3 protein: CASRLGGENTEAFF
J gene: TRBJ2-2; V gene: TRBV20-1; CDR3 protein: CSASVGALDTGELFF
J gene: TRBJ2-2; V gene: TRBV27; CDR3 protein: CASSPTSGHTGELFF
J gene: TRBJ1-2; V gene: TRBV29-1; CDR3 protein: CSVALDRVGGYTF
J gene: TRBJ1-4; V gene: TRBV18; CDR3 protein: CASSLGLGEKLFF
J gene: TRBJ1-1; V gene: TRBV11-3; CDR3 protein: CASSLDPQNTEAFF
J gene: TRBJ2-5; V gene: TRBV7-3; CDR3 protein: CASSVRGSTEETQYF
J gene: TRBJ2-7; V gene: TRBV5-1; CDR3 protein: CASSSGAAQDEQYF
J gene: TRBJ1-1; V gene: TRBV28; CDR3 protein: CASSLGQGGAEAFF
J gene: TRBJ2-3; V gene: TRBV7-9; CDR3 protein: CASSPGHDPTDTQYF
J gene: TRBJ1-3; V gene: TRBV18; CDR3 protein: CASTPGGSGNTIYF
J gene: TRBJ2-3; V gene: TRBV5-1; CDR3 protein: CASSYRTGPQDTQYF
J gene: TRBJ2-1; V gene: TRBV18; CDR3 protein: CASSEPLTSGSNEQFF
J gene: TRBJ2-7; V gene: TRBV27; CDR3 protein: CASSPRRLAGGYEQYF
J gene: TRBJ2-1; V gene: TRBV29-1; CDR3 protein: CSVQSTSGGASYNEQFF
J gene: TRBJ1-5; V gene: TRBV5-5; CDR3 protein: CASSQLTGNQPQHF
J gene: TRBJ2-2; V gene: TRBV11-3; CDR3 protein: CASLPGTPGTGELFF
J gene: TRBJ2-7; V gene: TRBV7-9; CDR3 protein: CASSPDRSSYEQYF
J gene: TRBJ1-4; V gene: TRBV12-3/TRBV12-4; CDR3 protein: CASRTTGEKLFF
J gene: TRBJ1-2; V gene: TRBV30; CDR3 protein: CAWSTGVNYGYTF
J gene: TRBJ1-5; V gene: TRBV12-1; CDR3 protein: CASSFGEDCNQPQHF
J gene: TRBJ1-2; V gene: TRBV5-6; CDR3 protein: CASSLATGGRYGYTF
J gene: TRBJ1-5; V gene: TRBV2; CDR3 protein: CASSDRDHLPYSNQPQHF
J gene: TRBJ1-4; V gene: TRBV5-1; CDR3 protein: CASSLKTGTNEKLFF
J gene: TRBJ1-2; V gene: TRBV16; CDR3 protein: CASSPSGGQGRF
J gene: TRBJ1-5; V gene: TRBV19; CDR3 protein: CASSNRERNQPQHF
J gene: TRBJ1-1; V gene: TRBV25-1; CDR3 protein: CASRETGGGGAFF
J gene: TRBJ1-3; V gene: TRBV29-1; CDR3 protein: CSVEDSEAFGNTIYF
J gene: TRBJ2-3; V gene: TRBV11-3; CDR3 protein: CASSLGAGPSTDTQYF
J gene: TRBJ1-5; V gene: TRBV2; CDR3 protein: CASRGQGLAGQPQHF
J gene: TRBJ1-3; V gene: TRBV18; CDR3 protein: CASSTGTGYSGNTIYF
J gene: TRBJ1-3; V gene: TRBV10-3; CDR3 protein: CAISGGLSGNTIYF
J gene: TRBJ2-7; V gene: TRBV11-3; CDR3 protein: CASSLSRVSSYEQYF
J gene: TRBJ2-3; V gene: TRBV11-3; CDR3 protein: CASSLHGHMSTDTQYF
J gene: TRBJ2-1; V gene: TRBV21-1; CDR3 protein: CASSNEQGQSSYNEQFF
J gene: TRBJ1-5; V gene: TRBV12-3/TRBV12-4; CDR3 protein: CASSATGNQPQHF
J gene: TRBJ2-3; V gene: TRBV6-4; CDR3 protein: CASSLGTAMADTQYF
J gene: TRBJ2-7; V gene: TRBV5-4; CDR3 protein: CASSSGQVYEQYF
J gene: TRBJ2-7; V gene: TRBV18; CDR3 protein: CASSRRDRDYEQYF
J gene: TRBJ2-7; V gene: TRBV19; CDR3 protein: CASSPLGPYEQYF
J gene: TRBJ1-4; V gene: TRBV3-1/TRBV3-2; CDR3 protein: CASTLRGEGDEKLFF
J gene: TRBJ1-1; V gene: TRBV11-1; CDR3 protein: CASSLEGLLENTEAFF
J gene: TRBJ2-3; V gene: TRBV19; CDR3 protein: CASSIGLAGESFTDTQYF
J gene: TRBJ2-1; V gene: TRBV21-1; CDR3 protein: CASSKLVVQGPYNEQFF
J gene: TRBJ1-1; V gene: TRBV18; CDR3 protein: CASSPVLLTGLTEAFF
J gene: TRBJ2-1; V gene: TRBV7-2; CDR3 protein: CASSSLRLANNEQFF
J gene: TRBJ2-7; V gene: TRBV30; CDR3 protein: CAWRDLASGYEQYF
J gene: TRBJ1-5; V gene: TRBV6-2/TRBV6-3; CDR3 protein: CASSYFGLSNQPQHF
J gene: TRBJ2-1; V gene: TRBV7-9; CDR3 protein: CASSFTSGGVVSYNEQFF
J gene: TRBJ2-7; V gene: TRBV19; CDR3 protein: CASSILAGSGEQYF